This T cell receptor (beta chain) was captured in a study of shared clonotypes between healthy human individuals. Assay execution took place at the deep level. Data came from immunoSEQ multiplex PCR; TCRdb stores just in-frame clones and leaves some out. Of 800,000 or so clones in the sample, about 96% were seen once. Naive-designated CD8 cells lacked CD45RO, were positively enriched for CCR7, and omitted terminally differentiated effector memory CD45RA+ cells. All the donors were Caucasian adults who lived in Nashville, Tennessee. Deletions cut 5 bases from V and 0 bases from J, with 16 bases between. The CDR3 totals 16 residues. The V gene's germline CDR1 is MNHEY and CDR2 SMNVEV (reference sequence).

Specimen: naive CD8+ T cells sorted from blood. The TCR was taken from a man aged 30 to 45 in good health. The genes are TRBV27 and TRBJ1-1; D gene unclear. The CDR3, as DNA: TGTGCCAGCAGTCCCCAATTCGAAGGAATGAACACTGAAGCTTTCTTT. The encoded protein is CASSPQFEGMNTEAFF.